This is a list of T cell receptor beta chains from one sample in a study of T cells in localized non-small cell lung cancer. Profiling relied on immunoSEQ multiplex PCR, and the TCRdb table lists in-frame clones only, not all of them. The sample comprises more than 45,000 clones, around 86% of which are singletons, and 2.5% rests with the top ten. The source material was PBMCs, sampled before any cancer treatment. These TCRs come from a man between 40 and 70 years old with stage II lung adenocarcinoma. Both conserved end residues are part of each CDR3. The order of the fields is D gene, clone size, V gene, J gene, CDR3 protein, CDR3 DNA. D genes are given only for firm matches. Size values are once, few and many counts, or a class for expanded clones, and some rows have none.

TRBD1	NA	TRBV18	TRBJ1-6	CASSPRNPHPTGSSSPLHF	TGTGCCAGCTCACCACGTAACCCCCACCCGACAGGGTCGAGTTCACCCCTCCACTTT
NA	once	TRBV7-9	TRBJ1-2	CASSLASAGRNYGYTF	TGTGCCAGCAGCTTAGCGTCGGCAGGGAGAAACTATGGCTACACCTTC
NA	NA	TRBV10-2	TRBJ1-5	CASGEGGVNQPQHF	TGCGCCAGCGGAGAAGGGGGGGTCAATCAGCCCCAGCATTTT
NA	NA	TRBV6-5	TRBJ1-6	CASSSGQNNSPLHF	TGTGCCAGCAGTTCCGGACAGAATAATTCACCCCTCCACTTT
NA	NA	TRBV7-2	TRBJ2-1	CASSLERADYNEQFF	TGTGCCAGCAGCTTAGAACGAGCGGATTACAATGAGCAGTTCTTC
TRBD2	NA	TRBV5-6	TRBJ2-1	CASSLYRSGGPYSYNEQFF	TGTGCCAGCAGCTTGTACAGGAGCGGGGGCCCCTACTCCTACAATGAGCAGTTCTTC
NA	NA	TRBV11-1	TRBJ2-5	CASSGRSAETQYF	TGTGCCAGCAGCGGCAGGAGTGCAGAGACCCAGTACTTC
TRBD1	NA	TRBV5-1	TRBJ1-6	CASSTGTGASNSPLHF	TGCGCCAGCAGCACTGGGACAGGGGCTTCTAATTCACCCCTCCACTTT
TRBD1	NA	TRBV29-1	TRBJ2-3	CSVGTTGESTDTQYF	TGCAGCGTTGGGACCACAGGGGAAAGCACAGATACGCAGTATTTT
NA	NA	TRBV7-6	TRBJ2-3	CASSLGWGDTQYF	TGTGCCAGCAGCTTAGGCTGGGGAGATACGCAGTATTTT
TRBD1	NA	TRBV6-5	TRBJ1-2	CASSYGGGQAYGYTF	TGTGCCAGCAGTTACGGGGGGGGACAGGCCTATGGCTACACCTTC
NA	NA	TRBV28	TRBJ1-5	CASSLKRVGGNQPQHF	TGTGCCAGCAGTTTAAAGAGGGTCGGGGGCAATCAGCCCCAGCATTTT
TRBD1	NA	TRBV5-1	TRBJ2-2	CASSSRGDRATGELFF	TGCGCCAGCAGCTCTCGAGGGGACAGGGCTACCGGGGAGCTGTTTTTT
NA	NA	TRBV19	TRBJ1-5	CASIPSTAYSNQPQHF	TGTGCCAGTATCCCATCAACCGCCTATAGCAATCAGCCCCAGCATTTT
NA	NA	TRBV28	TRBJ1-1	CASSLTRKGTEAFF	TGTGCCAGCAGTTTAACAAGGAAGGGCACTGAAGCTTTCTTT
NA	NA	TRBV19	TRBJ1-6	CASSILRVVGRRFSPLHF	TGTGCCAGTAGTATCCTGCGGGTCGTGGGACGGAGATTTTCACCCCTCCACTTT
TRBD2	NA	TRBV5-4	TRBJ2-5	CASSLRFSGGLGETQYF	TGTGCCAGCAGCTTGCGCTTTAGCGGGGGCCTTGGGGAGACCCAGTACTTC
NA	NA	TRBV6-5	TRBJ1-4	CASRGPLGEKLFF	TGTGCCAGCAGGGGGCCCCTGGGTGAAAAACTGTTTTTT
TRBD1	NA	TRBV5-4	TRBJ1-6	CASSSQTGAVNSPLHF	TGTGCCAGCAGCTCGCAGACAGGGGCCGTTAATTCACCCCTCCACTTT
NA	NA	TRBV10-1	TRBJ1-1	CATTIITGTENTEAFF	TGCGCCACGACTATAATTACAGGGACGGAGAACACTGAAGCTTTCTTT
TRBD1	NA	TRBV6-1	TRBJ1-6	CASRAFQGANSPLHF	TGTGCCAGCAGAGCGTTTCAGGGGGCGAATTCACCCCTCCACTTT
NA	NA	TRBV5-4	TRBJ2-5	CASSRTGIGQETQYF	TGTGCCAGCAGCCGTACAGGGATCGGACAAGAGACCCAGTACTTC
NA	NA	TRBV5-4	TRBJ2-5	CASSSTGEETQYF	TGTGCCAGCAGCTCGACAGGAGAAGAGACCCAGTACTTC
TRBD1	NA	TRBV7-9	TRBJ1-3	CASRGATGNEANTIYF	TGTGCCAGCAGAGGGGCGACAGGGAACGAGGCGAACACCATATATTTT
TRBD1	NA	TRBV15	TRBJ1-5	CATSRNYRGPQPQHF	TGTGCCACCAGCAGAAACTACAGGGGGCCTCAGCCCCAGCATTTT
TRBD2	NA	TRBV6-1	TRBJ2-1	CASSEAGGRREQFF	TGTGCCAGCAGTGAGGCGGGGGGGCGTCGTGAGCAGTTCTTC
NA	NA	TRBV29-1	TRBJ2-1	CSVERGGEQFF	TGCAGCGTTGAGAGGGGAGGTGAGCAGTTCTTC
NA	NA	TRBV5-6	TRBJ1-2	CASSASGAHYGYTF	TGTGCCAGCAGCGCCTCAGGGGCCCACTATGGCTACACCTTC
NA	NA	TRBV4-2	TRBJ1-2	CASSQDLPAGYGYTF	TGTGCCAGCAGCCAAGATCTCCCGGCGGGTTATGGCTACACCTTC
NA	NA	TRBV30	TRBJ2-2	CAWEMGQNTGELFF	TGTGCCTGGGAGATGGGCCAGAACACCGGGGAGCTGTTTTTT
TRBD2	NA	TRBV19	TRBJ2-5	CASSIGLAGGKTQYF	TGTGCCAGTAGTATCGGACTAGCGGGGGGAAAGACCCAGTACTTC
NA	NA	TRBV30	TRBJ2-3	CAWSSLERQYTQYF	TGTGCCTGGAGCTCTTTGGAGAGGCAGTATACGCAGTATTTT
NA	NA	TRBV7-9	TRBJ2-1	CASSLVFRSSYNEQFF	TGTGCCAGCAGCTTAGTATTCAGAAGCTCCTACAATGAGCAGTTCTTC
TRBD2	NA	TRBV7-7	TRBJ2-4	CASSLPSGGRPLAKNIQYF	TGTGCCAGCAGCCTCCCCAGCGGGGGGCGGCCACTAGCCAAAAACATTCAGTACTTC
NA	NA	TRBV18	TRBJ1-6	CASSPYRDLSYNSPLHF	TGTGCCAGCTCACCGTACAGGGACCTCTCCTATAATTCACCCCTCCACTTT
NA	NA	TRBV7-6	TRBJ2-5	CASSRGPTRGQETQYF	TGTGCCAGCAGCCGGGGACCCACCCGTGGGCAAGAGACCCAGTACTTC